This note documents a single T cell receptor beta chain sequence. This sample is part of a study of cytomegalovirus exposure and HLA in healthy donors. Whole-study context: Assignment to the Caucasian-associated ancestry cluster applied to over 70% of the approximately 400 genotyped donors.

CDR3 length: 16 residues. Germline-derived CDR1 and CDR2 are SEHNR and FQNEAQ (reference sequence). V lost 5 bases and J lost 1; bases outside the gene matches: 6. PCR involved 60 Vbeta and 13 Jbeta primers. Measured with immunoSEQ multiplex PCR; TCRdb has only the in-frame clones, and not every one. This repertoire shows roughly 120,000 clones, over 60% found once; its top ten account for over 2.5%. This TCR derives from a woman between 55 and 75 years old in good health and CMV-seropositive. The V gene is TRBV7-9, the J gene TRBJ2-3; 10 positions agree with TRBD2. Sequenced sample: PBMCs. CDR3: CASSPLAGVGTDTQYF. The CDR3 DNA follows: TGTGCCAGCAGCCCTCTAGCGGGAGTCGGCACAGATACGCAGTATTTT.